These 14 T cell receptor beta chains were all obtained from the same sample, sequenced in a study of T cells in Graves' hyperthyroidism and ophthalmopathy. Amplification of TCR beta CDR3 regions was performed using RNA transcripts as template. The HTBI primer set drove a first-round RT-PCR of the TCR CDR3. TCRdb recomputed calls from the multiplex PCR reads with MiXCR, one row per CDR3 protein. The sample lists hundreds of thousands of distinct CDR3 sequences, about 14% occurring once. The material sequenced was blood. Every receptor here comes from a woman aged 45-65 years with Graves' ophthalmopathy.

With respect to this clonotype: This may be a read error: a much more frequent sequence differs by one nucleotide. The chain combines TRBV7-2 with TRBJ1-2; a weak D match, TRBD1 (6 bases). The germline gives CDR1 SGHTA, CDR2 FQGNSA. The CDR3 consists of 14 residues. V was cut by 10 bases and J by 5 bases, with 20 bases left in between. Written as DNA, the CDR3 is TGTGCCAACAGTCAACAGGGTTTCCTTTATGGCTACACCTTC. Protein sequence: CANSQQGFLYGYTF. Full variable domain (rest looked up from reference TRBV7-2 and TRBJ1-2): GAGVSQSPSNKVTEKGKDVELRCDPISGHTALYWYRQSLGQGLEFLIYFQGNSAPDKSGLPSDRFSAERTGGSVSTLTIQRTQQEDSAVYLCANSQQGFLYGYTFGSGTRLTVV.

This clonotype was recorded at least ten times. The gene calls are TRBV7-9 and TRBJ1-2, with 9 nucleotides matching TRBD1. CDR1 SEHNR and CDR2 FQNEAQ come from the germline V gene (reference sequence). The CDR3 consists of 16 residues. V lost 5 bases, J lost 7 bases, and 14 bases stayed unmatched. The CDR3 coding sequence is TGTGCCAGCAGCCCTGGGATAGACAGGGGGTCAATTGGCTACACCTTC. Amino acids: CASSPGIDRGSIGYTF.

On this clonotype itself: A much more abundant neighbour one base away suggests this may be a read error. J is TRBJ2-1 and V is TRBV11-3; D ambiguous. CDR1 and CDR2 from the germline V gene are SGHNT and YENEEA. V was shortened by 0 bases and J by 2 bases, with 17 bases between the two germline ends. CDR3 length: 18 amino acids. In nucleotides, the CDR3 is TGTGCCAGCAGCTTAGATCGCGACCATCTTTACCCCTACAATGAGCAGTTCTTC. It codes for CASSLDRDHLYPYNEQFF.

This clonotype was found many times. The CDR3 reads CSASGLAGGGEQFF. In DNA, the CDR3 is TGCAGTGCTAGTGGACTAGCGGGAGGGGGTGAGCAGTTCTTC. The chain couples TRBV20-1 to TRBJ2-1; TRBD2 matches 15 bases. This CDR3 comprises 14 residues. The germline gives CDR1 DFQATT, CDR2 SNEGSKA (reference sequence). V trimming: 3 bases; J trimming: 9 bases; junction bases outside the gene matches: 3.

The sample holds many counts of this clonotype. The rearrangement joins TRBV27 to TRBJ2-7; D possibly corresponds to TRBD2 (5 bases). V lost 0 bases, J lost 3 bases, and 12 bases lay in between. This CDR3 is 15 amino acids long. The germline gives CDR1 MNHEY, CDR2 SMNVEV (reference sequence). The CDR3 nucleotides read TGTGCCAGCAGTTTATCGGCTAGCAGGTTCTACGAGCAGTACTTC. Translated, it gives CASSLSASRFYEQYF.

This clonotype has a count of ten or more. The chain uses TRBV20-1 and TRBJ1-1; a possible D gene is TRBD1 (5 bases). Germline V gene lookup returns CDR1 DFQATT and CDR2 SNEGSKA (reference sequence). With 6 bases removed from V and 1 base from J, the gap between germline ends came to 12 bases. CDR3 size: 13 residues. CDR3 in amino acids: CSADGTSNTEAFF. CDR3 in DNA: TGCAGTGCCGACGGGACTTCGAACACTGAAGCTTTCTTT.

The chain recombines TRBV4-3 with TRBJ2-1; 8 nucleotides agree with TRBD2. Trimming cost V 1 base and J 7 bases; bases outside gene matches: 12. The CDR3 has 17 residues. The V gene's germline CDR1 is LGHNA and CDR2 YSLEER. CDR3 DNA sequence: TGCGCCAGCAGCCAAGCCCCCCGACTAGCGTTAGGGAATGAGCAGTTCTTC. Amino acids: CASSQAPRLALGNEQFF.

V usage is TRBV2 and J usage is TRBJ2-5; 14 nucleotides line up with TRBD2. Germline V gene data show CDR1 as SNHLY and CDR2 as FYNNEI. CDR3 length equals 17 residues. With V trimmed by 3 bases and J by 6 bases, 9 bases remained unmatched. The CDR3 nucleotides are TGTGCCAGCAGTGACCAGGGGCGGACTAGCGGGAGGCAGACCCAGTACTTC. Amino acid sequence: CASSDQGRTSGRQTQYF.

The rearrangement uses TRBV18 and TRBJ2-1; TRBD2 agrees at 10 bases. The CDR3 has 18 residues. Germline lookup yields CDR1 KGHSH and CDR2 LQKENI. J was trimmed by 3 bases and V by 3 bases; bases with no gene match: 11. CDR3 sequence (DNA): TGTGCCAGCTCACCCCCCAGCGGGAGGGCCCATAACTACAATGAGCAGTTCTTC. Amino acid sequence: CASSPPSGRAHNYNEQFF.

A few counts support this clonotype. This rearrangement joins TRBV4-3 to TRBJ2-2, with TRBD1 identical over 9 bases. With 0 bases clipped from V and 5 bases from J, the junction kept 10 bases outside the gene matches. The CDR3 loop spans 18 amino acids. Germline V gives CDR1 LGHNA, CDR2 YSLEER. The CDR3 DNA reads TGCGCCAGCAGCCAAGACCCCCTCAGACAGGGGGATACCGGGGAGCTGTTTTTT. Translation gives CASSQDPLRQGDTGELFF.

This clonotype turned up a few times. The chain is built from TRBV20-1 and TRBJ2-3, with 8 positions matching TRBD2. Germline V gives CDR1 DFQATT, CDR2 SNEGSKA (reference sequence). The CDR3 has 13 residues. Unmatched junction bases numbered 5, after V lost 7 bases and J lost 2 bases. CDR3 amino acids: CSERERATDTQYF. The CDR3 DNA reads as TGCAGTGAGCGGGAGAGGGCCACAGATACGCAGTATTTT.

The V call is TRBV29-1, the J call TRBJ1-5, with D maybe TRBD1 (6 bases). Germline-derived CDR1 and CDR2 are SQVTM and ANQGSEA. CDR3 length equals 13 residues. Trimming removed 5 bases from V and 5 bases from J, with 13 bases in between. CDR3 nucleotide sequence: TGCAGCGTTTGTAACAGGGTTGATCAGCCCCAGCATTTT. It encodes CSVCNRVDQPQHF.

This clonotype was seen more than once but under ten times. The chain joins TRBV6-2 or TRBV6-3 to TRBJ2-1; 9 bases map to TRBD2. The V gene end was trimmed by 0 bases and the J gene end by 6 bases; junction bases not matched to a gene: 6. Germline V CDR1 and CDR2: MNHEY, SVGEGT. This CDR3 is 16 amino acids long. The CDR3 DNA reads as TGTGCCAGCAGTTACTCTGGCGGGAGGGCCCCCAATGAGCAGTTCTTC. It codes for CASSYSGGRAPNEQFF.

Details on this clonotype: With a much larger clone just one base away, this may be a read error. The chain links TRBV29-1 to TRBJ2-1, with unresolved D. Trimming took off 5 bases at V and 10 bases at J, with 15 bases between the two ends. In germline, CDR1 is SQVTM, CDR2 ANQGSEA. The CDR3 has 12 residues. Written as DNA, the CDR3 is TGCAGCGTTAGTTGGGGAATGGACGAGCAGTTCTTC. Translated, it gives CSVSWGMDEQFF.